This entry lists 9 T cell receptor beta chains sequenced from one sample in a study of blood T cell repertoires in COVID-19. Data came from immunoSEQ multiplex PCR; TCRdb stores just in-frame clones and leaves some out. In the table there are hundreds of thousands of clones, over 70% of which are singletons. What was sequenced was peripheral blood. Receptors were obtained from a woman between 45 and 60 years old with acute or convalescent COVID-19.

This sequence joins TRBV24-1 and TRBJ2-1; D possibly corresponds to TRBD2 (6 bases). V dropped 9 bases and J dropped 8 bases, with 16 bases sitting between them. This CDR3 contains 13 residues. Germline V gene sequence: CDR1 KGHDR, CDR2 SFDVKD. The CDR3 coding sequence is TGTGCCACCTCTTCTAGCGAGGTATATGAGCAGTTCTTC. Protein product: CATSSSEVYEQFF.

This chain links TRBV7-3 with TRBJ2-2; 11 bases align to TRBD2. The CDR3 sequence is 15 residues long. Germline V lookup: CDR1 SGHTA, CDR2 FQGTGA. The junction had 5 bases not matched to a gene; V was cut back by 5 bases and J by 6 bases. The CDR3: CASSPLAGAAGELFF. CDR3 DNA sequence: TGTGCCAGCAGCCCACTAGCGGGAGCGGCCGGGGAGCTGTTTTTT.

V gene TRBV11-1 combines with J gene TRBJ2-3; weak D call: TRBD2 (5 bases). With 7 bases removed from V and 2 bases from J, the gap between germline ends came to 13 bases. The CDR3 is 14 amino acids. From germline, CDR1 is SGHAT and CDR2 FQDESV (reference sequence). The CDR3 spells CASNTQRNTDTQYF. DNA for the CDR3: TGTGCCAGCAACACCCAGCGGAACACAGATACGCAGTATTTT.

This clone was seen only once. V is TRBV2 and J is TRBJ1-2; a possible D gene is TRBD1 (5 bases). The CDR3 sequence is 13 residues long. Trimming removed 6 bases at V and 7 bases at J, with 15 bases between. The germline gives CDR1 SNHLY, CDR2 FYNNEI. CDR3 in DNA: TGTGCCAGCAGGCGGGGGGAGGGTCGTGGCTACACCTTC. Protein product: CASRRGEGRGYTF.

This sequence joins TRBV30 and TRBJ2-5, with a possible D match to TRBD2 (5 bases). V lost 2 bases to trimming and J lost 5 bases, with 9 bases between them. Germline V lookup: CDR1 GTSNPN, CDR2 SVGIG (reference sequence). The CDR3 extends over 12 amino acids. This chain's CDR3 is CAWSLGGETQYF. The CDR3 bases are TGTGCCTGGAGTTTAGGCGGGGAGACCCAGTACTTC.

The rearrangement uses TRBV19 and TRBJ2-4; TRBD2 aligns across 14 bases. The germline CDR1 and CDR2 sequences are LNHDA and SQIVND (reference sequence). This CDR3 region has 19 residues. V lost 7 bases, J lost 0 bases, and 11 bases stayed unmatched. CDR3 DNA: TGTGCCAGTACCCCAACGACTAGCGGGAGGGGAATAGCCAAAAACATTCAGTACTTC. Encoded protein: CASTPTTSGRGIAKNIQYF.

This clone was counted a single time. J is TRBJ2-5 and V is TRBV3-1 (or the pseudogene TRBV3-2); maybe TRBD1 (5 bases). Germline CDR1 LGHDT, CDR2 YNNKEL (reference sequence). The V end lost 10 bases, the J end lost 5 bases, and 17 bases lay between the germline ends. CDR3 length: 13 residues. The DNA for the CDR3 is TGTGCCACGGAAGCTAGGGGTGAGGAGACCCAGTACTTC. It encodes CATEARGEETQYF.

The V gene is TRBV9, the J gene TRBJ1-3; D gene unclear. Germline CDR1 is SGDLS and CDR2 is YYNGEE. Trimming pared 1 base from V and 4 bases from J, leaving 6 bases between. CDR3 length: 13 residues. CDR3 sequence (DNA): TGTGCCAGCAGCGTAACTCCCGGAAACACCATATATTTT. Amino acids: CASSVTPGNTIYF.

The chain recombines TRBV28 with TRBJ2-1; 10 nucleotides line up with TRBD2. V dropped 7 bases and J dropped 6; count of bases not matched to a gene: 9. Per the germline V gene, CDR1 is MDHEN and CDR2 is SYDVKM. This CDR3 comprises 15 residues. CDR3 DNA sequence: TGTGCCAGCACAAAGCGGGAGGGCCTCTTCAATGAGCAGTTCTTC. Residues: CASTKREGLFNEQFF.